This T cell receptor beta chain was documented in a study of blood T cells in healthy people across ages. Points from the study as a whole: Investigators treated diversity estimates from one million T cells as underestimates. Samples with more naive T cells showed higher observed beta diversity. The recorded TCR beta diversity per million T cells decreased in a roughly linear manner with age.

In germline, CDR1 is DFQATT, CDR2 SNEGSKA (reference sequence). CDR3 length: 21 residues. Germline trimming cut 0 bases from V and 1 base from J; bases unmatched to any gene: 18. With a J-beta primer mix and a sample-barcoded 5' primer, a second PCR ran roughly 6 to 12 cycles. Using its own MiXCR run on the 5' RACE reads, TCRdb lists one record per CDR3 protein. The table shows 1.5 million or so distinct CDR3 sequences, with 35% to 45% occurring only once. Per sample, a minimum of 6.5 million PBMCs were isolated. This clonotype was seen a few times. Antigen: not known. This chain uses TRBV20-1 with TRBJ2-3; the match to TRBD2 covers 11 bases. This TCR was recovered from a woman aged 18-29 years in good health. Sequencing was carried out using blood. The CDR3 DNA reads TGCAGTGCTAGAGATATGTTTGGCCTAGCGGGAGGAAACCCCCGCACAGATACGCAGTATTTT. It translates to CSARDMFGLAGGNPRTDTQYF.